This T cell receptor (beta chain) was sequenced for a study of CD8 T cells in ankylosing spondylitis. Study-wide points: Typical of ankylosing spondylitis blood, it appeared, was a TCR beta motif of under 10 highly homologous variants. Significant enrichment of disease-linked clones was reportedly seen in matched ankylosing spondylitis synovial fluid. Disease-linked clones were CD8+ and relatively rare in peripheral blood.

Germline V gene data show CDR1 as KGHSH and CDR2 as LQKENI. This CDR3 contains 16 residues. V lost 3 bases, J lost 8 bases, and 13 bases stayed unmatched. The table lists this clonotype with a few counts. Antigen specificity is unknown. With molecular barcodes, quantitative 5'-RACE was used to make the TCR beta libraries. TCRdb processed the 5' RACE reads anew with MiXCR; each CDR3 protein has one entry. The profile shows 130,000 or so distinct CDR3 sequences, more than 15% of them singletons. Sample: blood, either unsorted or a sorted T cell fraction (not recorded which). This clonotype was obtained from a male donor with ankylosing spondylitis. The chain uses TRBV18 and TRBJ2-1, with 7 nucleotides matching TRBD2. The CDR3 reads CASSPRPSGLGDEQFF. The DNA for the CDR3 is TGTGCCAGCTCACCCCGCCCTAGCGGCCTAGGGGATGAGCAGTTCTTC.